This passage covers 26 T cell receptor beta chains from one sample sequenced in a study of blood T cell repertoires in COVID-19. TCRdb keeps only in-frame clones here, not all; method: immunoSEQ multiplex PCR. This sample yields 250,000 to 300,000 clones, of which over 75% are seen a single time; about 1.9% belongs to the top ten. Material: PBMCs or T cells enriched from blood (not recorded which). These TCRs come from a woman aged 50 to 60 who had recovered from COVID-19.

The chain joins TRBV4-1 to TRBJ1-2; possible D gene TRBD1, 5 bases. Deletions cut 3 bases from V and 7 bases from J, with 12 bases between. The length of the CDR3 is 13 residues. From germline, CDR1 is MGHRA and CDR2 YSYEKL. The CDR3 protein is CASSQGGVRGYTF. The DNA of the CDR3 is TGCGCCAGCAGCCAGGGGGGGGTCCGTGGCTACACCTTC.

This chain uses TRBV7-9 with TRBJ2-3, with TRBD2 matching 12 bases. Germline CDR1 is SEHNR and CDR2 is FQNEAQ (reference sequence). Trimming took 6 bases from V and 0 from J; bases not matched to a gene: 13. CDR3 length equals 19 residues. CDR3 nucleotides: TGTGCCAGCAGACCCTTAACTAGCGGGAGGTTTTCTAGCACAGATACGCAGTATTTT. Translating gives CASRPLTSGRFSSTDTQYF.

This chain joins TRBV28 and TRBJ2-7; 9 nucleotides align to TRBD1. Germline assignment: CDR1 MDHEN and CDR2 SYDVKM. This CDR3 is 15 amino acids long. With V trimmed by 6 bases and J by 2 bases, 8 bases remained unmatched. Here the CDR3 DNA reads TGTGCCAGCAGCTCCCCCGGGACAGGGACCTACGAGCAGTACTTC. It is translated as CASSSPGTGTYEQYF.

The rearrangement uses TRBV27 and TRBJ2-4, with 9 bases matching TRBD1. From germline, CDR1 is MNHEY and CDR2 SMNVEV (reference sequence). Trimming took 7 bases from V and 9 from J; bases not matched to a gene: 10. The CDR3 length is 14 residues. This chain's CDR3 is CASKPTGGAVIQYF. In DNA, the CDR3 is TGTGCCAGCAAACCCACAGGGGGCGCAGTCATTCAGTACTTC.

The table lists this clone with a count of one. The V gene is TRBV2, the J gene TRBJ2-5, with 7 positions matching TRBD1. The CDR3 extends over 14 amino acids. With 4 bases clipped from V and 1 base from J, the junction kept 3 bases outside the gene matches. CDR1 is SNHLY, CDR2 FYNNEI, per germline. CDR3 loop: CASSVQGPQETQYF. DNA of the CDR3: TGTGCCAGCAGTGTACAGGGGCCCCAAGAGACCCAGTACTTC.

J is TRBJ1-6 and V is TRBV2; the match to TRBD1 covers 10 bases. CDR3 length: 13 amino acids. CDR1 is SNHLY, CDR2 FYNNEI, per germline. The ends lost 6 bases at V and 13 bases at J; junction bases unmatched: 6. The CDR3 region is CASRGDRGVPLHF. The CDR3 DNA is TGTGCCAGCAGAGGGGACAGGGGAGTTCCCCTCCACTTT.

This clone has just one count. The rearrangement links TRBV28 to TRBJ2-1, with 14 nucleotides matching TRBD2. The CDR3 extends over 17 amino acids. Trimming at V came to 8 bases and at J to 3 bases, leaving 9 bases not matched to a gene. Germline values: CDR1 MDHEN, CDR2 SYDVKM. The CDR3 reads CASGRLAGGPGYNEQFF. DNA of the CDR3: TGTGCCAGCGGAAGACTAGCGGGAGGGCCTGGCTACAATGAGCAGTTCTTC.

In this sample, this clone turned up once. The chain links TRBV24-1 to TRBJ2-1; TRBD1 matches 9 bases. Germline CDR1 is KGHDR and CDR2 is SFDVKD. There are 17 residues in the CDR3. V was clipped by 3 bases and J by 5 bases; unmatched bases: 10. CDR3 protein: CATSDRDRVARNNEQFF. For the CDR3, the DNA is TGTGCCACCAGTGATCGGGACAGGGTAGCGAGGAACAATGAGCAGTTCTTC.

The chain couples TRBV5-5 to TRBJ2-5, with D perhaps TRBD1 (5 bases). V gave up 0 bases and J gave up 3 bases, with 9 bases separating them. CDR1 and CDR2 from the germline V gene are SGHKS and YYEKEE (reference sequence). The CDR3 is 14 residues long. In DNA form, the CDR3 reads TGTGCCAGCAGCTTGGCCGAAGGGGAAGAGACCCAGTACTTC. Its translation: CASSLAEGEETQYF.

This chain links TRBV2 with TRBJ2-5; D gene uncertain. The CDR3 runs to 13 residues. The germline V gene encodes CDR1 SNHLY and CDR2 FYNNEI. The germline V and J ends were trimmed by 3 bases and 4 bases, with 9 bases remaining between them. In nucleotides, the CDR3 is TGTGCCAGCAGTGAGAACAGCCGAGAGACCCAGTACTTC. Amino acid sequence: CASSENSRETQYF.

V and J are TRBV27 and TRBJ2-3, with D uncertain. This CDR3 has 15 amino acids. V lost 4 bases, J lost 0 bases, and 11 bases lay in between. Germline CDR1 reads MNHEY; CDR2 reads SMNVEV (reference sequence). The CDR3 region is CASSYAFTSTDTQYF. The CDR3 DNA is TGTGCCAGCAGTTATGCCTTTACTAGCACAGATACGCAGTATTTT.

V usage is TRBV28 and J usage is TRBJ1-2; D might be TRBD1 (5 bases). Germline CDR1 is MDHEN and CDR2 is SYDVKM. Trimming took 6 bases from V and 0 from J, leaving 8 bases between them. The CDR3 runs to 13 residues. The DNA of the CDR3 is TGTGCCAGCAGGGGGCGATCTAACTATGGCTACACCTTC. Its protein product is CASRGRSNYGYTF.

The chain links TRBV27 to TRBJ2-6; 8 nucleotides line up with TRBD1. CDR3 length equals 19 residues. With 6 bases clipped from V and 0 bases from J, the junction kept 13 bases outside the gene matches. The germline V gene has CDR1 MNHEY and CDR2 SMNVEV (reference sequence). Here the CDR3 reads CASSLMTGVPHSGANVLTF. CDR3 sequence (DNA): TGTGCCAGCAGCCTTATGACAGGGGTTCCCCACTCTGGGGCCAACGTCCTGACTTTC.

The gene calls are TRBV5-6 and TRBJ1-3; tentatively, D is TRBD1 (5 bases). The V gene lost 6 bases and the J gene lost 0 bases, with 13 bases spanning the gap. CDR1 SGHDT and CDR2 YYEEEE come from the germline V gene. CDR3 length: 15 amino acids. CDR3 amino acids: CASNYPGGSGNTIYF. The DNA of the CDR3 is TGTGCCAGCAACTATCCCGGGGGCTCTGGAAACACCATATATTTT. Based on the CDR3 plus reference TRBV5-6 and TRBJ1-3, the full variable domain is DAGVTQSPTHLIKTRGQQVTLRCSPKSGHDTVSWYQQALGQGPQFIFQYYEEEERQRGNFPDRFSGHQFPNYSSELNVNALLLGDSALYLCASNYPGGSGNTIYFGEGSWLTVV.

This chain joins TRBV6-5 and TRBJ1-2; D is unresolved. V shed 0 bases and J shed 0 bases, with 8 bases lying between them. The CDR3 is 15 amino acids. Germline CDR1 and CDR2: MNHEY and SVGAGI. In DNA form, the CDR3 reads TGTGCCAGCAGTTACTCTGGACTAGCTAACTATGGCTACACCTTC. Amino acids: CASSYSGLANYGYTF.

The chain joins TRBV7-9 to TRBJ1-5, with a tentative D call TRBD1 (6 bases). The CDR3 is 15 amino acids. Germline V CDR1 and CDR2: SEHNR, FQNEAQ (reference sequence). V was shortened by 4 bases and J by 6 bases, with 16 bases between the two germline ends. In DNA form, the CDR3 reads TGTGCCAGCAGCTCGCAGGCAGGGGTGGGTCAGCCCCAGCATTTT. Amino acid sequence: CASSSQAGVGQPQHF.

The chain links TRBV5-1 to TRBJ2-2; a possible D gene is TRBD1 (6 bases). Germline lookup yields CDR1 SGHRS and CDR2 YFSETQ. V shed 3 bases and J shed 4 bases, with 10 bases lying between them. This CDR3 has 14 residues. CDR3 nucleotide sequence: TGCGCCAGCAGCTCACAGGGTGGCACCGGGGAGCTGTTTTTT. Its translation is CASSSQGGTGELFF.

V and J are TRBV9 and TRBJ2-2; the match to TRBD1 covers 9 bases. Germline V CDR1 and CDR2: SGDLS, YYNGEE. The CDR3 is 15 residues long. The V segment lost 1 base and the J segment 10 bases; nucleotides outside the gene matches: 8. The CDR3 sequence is CASSVSHGQGSELFF. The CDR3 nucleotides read TGTGCCAGCAGCGTATCCCACGGACAGGGGTCGGAGCTGTTTTTT. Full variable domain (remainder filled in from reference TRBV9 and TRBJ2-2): DSGVTQTPKHLITATGQRVTLRCSPRSGDLSVYWYQQSLDQGLQFLIQYYNGEERAKGNILERFSAQQFPDLHSELNLSSLELGDSALYFCASSVSHGQGSELFFGEGSRLTVL.

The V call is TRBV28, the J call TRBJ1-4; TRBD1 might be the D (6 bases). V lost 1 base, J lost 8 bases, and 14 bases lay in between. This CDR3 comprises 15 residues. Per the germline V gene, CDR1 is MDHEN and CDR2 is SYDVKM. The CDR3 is CASSLSPGVGEKLFF. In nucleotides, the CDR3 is TGTGCCAGCAGTTTATCCCCAGGGGTAGGAGAAAAACTGTTTTTT.

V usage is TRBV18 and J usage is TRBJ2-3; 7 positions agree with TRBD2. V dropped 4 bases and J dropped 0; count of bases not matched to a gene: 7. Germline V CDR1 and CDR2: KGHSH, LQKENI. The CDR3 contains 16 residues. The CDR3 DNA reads TGTGCCAGCTCACAATCTAGCGGCCTAAGCACAGATACGCAGTATTTT. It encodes CASSQSSGLSTDTQYF.

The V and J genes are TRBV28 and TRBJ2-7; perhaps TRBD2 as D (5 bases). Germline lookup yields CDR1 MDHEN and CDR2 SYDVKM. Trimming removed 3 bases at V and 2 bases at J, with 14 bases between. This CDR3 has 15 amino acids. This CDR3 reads CASSLVGSVTYEQYF. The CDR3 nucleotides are TGTGCCAGCAGTTTGGTTGGTAGCGTTACCTACGAGCAGTACTTC.

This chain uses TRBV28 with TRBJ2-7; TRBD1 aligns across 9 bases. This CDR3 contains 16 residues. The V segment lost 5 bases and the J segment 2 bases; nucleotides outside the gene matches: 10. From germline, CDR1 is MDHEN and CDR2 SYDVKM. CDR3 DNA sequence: TGTGCCAGCAGTGTCCGCTCCGGGACAGGGACCTACGAGCAGTACTTC. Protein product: CASSVRSGTGTYEQYF.

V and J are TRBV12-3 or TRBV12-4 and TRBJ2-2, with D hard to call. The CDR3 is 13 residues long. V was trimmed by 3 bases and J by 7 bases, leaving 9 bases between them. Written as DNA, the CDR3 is TGTGCCAGCAGTTTGGAGATGGTCGGGGAGCTGTTTTTT. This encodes CASSLEMVGELFF.

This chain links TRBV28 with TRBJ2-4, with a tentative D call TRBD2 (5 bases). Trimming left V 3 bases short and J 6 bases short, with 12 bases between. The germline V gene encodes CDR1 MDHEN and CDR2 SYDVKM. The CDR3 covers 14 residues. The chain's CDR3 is CASSLRSGGNIQYF. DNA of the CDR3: TGTGCCAGCAGTTTGAGATCCGGAGGAAACATTCAGTACTTC.

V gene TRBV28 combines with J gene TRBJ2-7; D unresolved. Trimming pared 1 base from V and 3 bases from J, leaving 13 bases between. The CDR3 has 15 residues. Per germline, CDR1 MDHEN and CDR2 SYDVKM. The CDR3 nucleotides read TGTGCCAGCAGTTTATTACGGCGTTCAGGCTACGAGCAGTACTTC. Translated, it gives CASSLLRRSGYEQYF. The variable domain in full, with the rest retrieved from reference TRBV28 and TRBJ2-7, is DVKVTQSSRYLVKRTGEKVFLECVQDMDHENMFWYRQDPGLGLRLIYFSYDVKMKEKGDIPEGYSVSREKKERFSLILESASTNQTSMYLCASSLLRRSGYEQYFGPGTRLTVT.

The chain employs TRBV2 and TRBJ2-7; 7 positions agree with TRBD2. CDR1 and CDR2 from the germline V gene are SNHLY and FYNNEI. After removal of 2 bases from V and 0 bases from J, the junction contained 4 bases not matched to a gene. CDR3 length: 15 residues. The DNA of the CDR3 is TGTGCCAGCAGTGAACCACCTAGCGGCTCCTACGAGCAGTACTTC. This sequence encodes CASSEPPSGSYEQYF.